The 20 T cell receptor beta chains in this list originate from one sample, sequenced in a study of blood T cell repertoires in COVID-19. TCRdb's copy holds only in-frame clones and misses some; the assay was immunoSEQ multiplex PCR. The sample shows hundreds of thousands of clones, 70% to 90% of them seen only once. Sequencing was carried out using PBMCs or T cells enriched from blood (not recorded which). The receptor set was obtained from a woman aged 40 to 50 with acute COVID-19.

The chain couples TRBV18 to TRBJ2-7; D not resolved. V lost 0 bases to trimming and J lost 6 bases, with 9 bases between them. This CDR3 comprises 13 residues. CDR1 and CDR2 (germline): KGHSH, LQKENI. CDR3 in amino acids: CASSPPQPREQYF. CDR3 in DNA: TGTGCCAGCTCACCACCACAGCCGCGCGAGCAGTACTTC.

The CDR3 sequence: CASTLQGRIYNEQFF. The CDR3 DNA reads TGTGCCAGCACGCTCCAGGGGCGGATCTACAATGAGCAGTTCTTC. The rearrangement links TRBV5-4 to TRBJ2-1; D perhaps matches TRBD1 (6 bases). The length of the CDR3 is 15 residues. Germline loops: CDR1 SGHNT, CDR2 YYREEE (reference sequence). The V end was cut by 6 bases, the J end by 3 bases, with 16 bases between.

In its sample, this clone was seen once. The V gene is TRBV27, the J gene TRBJ1-2, with a weak D call TRBD1 (6 bases). The CDR3 has 14 amino acids. The germline CDR1 and CDR2 sequences are MNHEY and SMNVEV (reference sequence). The V and J ends lost 5 bases and 7 bases respectively, with 17 bases between them. CDR3 nucleotides: TGTGCCAGCAGTCTGATTGGCAGGGGAGCTGGCTACACCTTC. As protein: CASSLIGRGAGYTF.

The chain is built from TRBV6-5 and TRBJ1-6; D not resolved. V was pared by 0 bases and J by 10 bases, with 10 bases between. The CDR3 loop spans 14 amino acids. Germline assignment: CDR1 MNHEY and CDR2 SVGAGI. CDR3: CASSYSTTGSPLHF. CDR3 nucleotide sequence: TGTGCCAGCAGTTACTCGACCACGGGGTCACCCCTCCACTTT.

CDR3 in DNA: TGTGCCAGCAGTTTTGCGGGGTTGAACACTGAAGCTTTCTTT. It translates to CASSFAGLNTEAFF. The V gene is TRBV27, the J gene TRBJ1-1; D is unclear. Germline V lookup: CDR1 MNHEY, CDR2 SMNVEV (reference sequence). V shed 3 bases and J shed 0 bases, with 8 bases lying between them. This CDR3 contains 14 residues.

This chain connects TRBV28 to TRBJ1-6; D is unresolved. Deletions cut 5 bases from V and 10 bases from J, with 18 bases between. The CDR3 totals 15 residues. From germline, CDR1 is MDHEN and CDR2 SYDVKM. In nucleotides, the CDR3 is TGTGCCAGCAGTCCTGAAGAAGGACTCAGCTCACCCCTCCACTTT. This translates into CASSPEEGLSSPLHF.

The chain has TRBV7-2 and TRBJ2-1; 12 bases fit TRBD2. The V gene end was trimmed by 5 bases and the J gene end by 4 bases; junction bases not matched to a gene: 3. The V gene's germline CDR1 is SGHTA and CDR2 FQGNSA. The CDR3 is made up of 15 amino acids. CDR3 residues: CASSDTSGGYNEQFF. The CDR3 bases are TGTGCCAGCAGCGATACTAGCGGGGGGTACAATGAGCAGTTCTTC.

The CDR3 nucleotides read TGTGCCAGCAGCGGGGGGATTAGCGGGGGAAGCTCCTACGAGCAGTACTTC. Protein product: CASSGGISGGSSYEQYF. This rearrangement joins TRBV4-2 to TRBJ2-7; 9 nucleotides match TRBD2. Trimming took 5 bases from V and 0 from J; bases not matched to a gene: 11. This CDR3 has 17 residues. Germline V CDR1 and CDR2: LGHNA, YNFKEQ.

This clone showed up just once. The V call is TRBV18, the J call TRBJ2-7, with D perhaps matching TRBD2 (6 bases). Germline assignment: CDR1 KGHSH and CDR2 LQKENI. The V and J ends lost 5 bases and 3 bases respectively, with 11 bases between them. CDR3 size: 13 residues. The CDR3 nucleotides are TGTGCCAGCTCAGCGGGGAAGCTCTACGAGCAGTACTTC. Protein: CASSAGKLYEQYF.

This clone was recorded a few times. The chain joins TRBV19 to TRBJ1-4; D is possibly TRBD1 (5 bases). From germline, CDR1 is LNHDA and CDR2 SQIVND (reference sequence). The CDR3 has 16 amino acids. V was trimmed by 0 bases and J by 7 bases, leaving 15 bases between them. The CDR3 protein is CASSIERWRGGEKLFF. The CDR3 bases are TGTGCCAGTAGTATAGAGCGGTGGAGGGGCGGTGAAAAACTGTTTTTT. The full variable domain, with the rest looked up from reference TRBV19 and TRBJ1-4, is DGGITQSPKYLFRKEGQNVTLSCEQNLNHDAMYWYRQDPGQGLRLIYYSQIVNDFQKGDIAEGYSVSREKKESFPLTVTSAQKNPTAFYLCASSIERWRGGEKLFFGSGTQLSVL.

The genes are TRBV18 and TRBJ2-3, with D unclear. Germline V gene sequence: CDR1 KGHSH, CDR2 LQKENI. This CDR3 has 11 residues. With 6 bases removed from V and 3 bases from J, the gap between germline ends came to 4 bases. The CDR3 region has the DNA TGTGCCAGCTCCCCGACAGATACGCAGTATTTT. It translates to CASSPTDTQYF.

J is TRBJ2-6 and V is TRBV5-1; 8 bases are a match to TRBD1. Trimming at V came to 2 bases and at J to 1 base, leaving 5 bases not matched to a gene. The CDR3 totals 17 residues. Germline assignment: CDR1 SGHRS and CDR2 YFSETQ. CDR3 residues: CASSFQGARSGANVLTF. The CDR3 nucleotides read TGCGCCAGCAGCTTCCAGGGGGCTAGGTCTGGGGCCAACGTCCTGACTTTC.

The V gene is TRBV28, the J gene TRBJ1-5, with 8 bases aligning to TRBD1. The CDR3 covers 15 residues. Germline V CDR1 and CDR2: MDHEN, SYDVKM. The ends lost 3 bases at V and 5 bases at J; junction bases unmatched: 6. The chain's CDR3 is CASSLGGRGHQPQHF. CDR3 DNA sequence: TGTGCCAGCAGTTTGGGGGGCAGGGGGCATCAGCCCCAGCATTTT.

This clone showed up just a few times. The chain recombines TRBV7-3 with TRBJ1-2, with TRBD1 identical over 8 bases. Germline V gene lookup returns CDR1 SGHTA and CDR2 FQGTGA. V dropped 2 bases and J dropped 0; count of bases not matched to a gene: 8. CDR3 length equals 17 residues. The CDR3 nucleotides are TGTGCCAGCAGCTTAGGAGTCGGGACAGGCCCTAACTATGGCTACACCTTC. It codes for CASSLGVGTGPNYGYTF.

The chain employs TRBV11-3 and TRBJ1-2; TRBD1 matches 7 bases. V trimming: 5 bases; J trimming: 7 bases; junction bases outside the gene matches: 16. Germline V CDR1 and CDR2: SGHNT, YENEEA. This CDR3 contains 16 residues. The CDR3 reads CASSPYERDRAGGYTF. CDR3 DNA: TGTGCCAGCAGCCCGTACGAGAGAGACAGGGCGGGTGGCTACACCTTC.

The rearrangement uses TRBV10-1 and TRBJ1-1, with TRBD1 identical over 8 bases. Germline CDR1 and CDR2: WNHNN and SYGVQD (reference sequence). The length of the CDR3 is 13 residues. V lost 6 bases and J lost 4; bases outside the gene matches: 4. CDR3 DNA: TGCGCCAGCAGCCTTGACAGGGGCACTGAAGCTTTCTTT. It is translated as CASSLDRGTEAFF.

The rearrangement links TRBV19 to TRBJ1-1, with D uncertain. The CDR3 spans 15 residues. The V gene lost 3 bases and the J gene lost 8 bases, with 19 bases spanning the gap. The V gene's germline CDR1 is LNHDA and CDR2 SQIVND (reference sequence). The CDR3 sequence is CASSMGSMGEQEAFF. In nucleotides, the CDR3 is TGTGCCAGTAGTATGGGGAGTATGGGAGAACAGGAAGCTTTCTTT. The full variable domain, completed using reference TRBV19 and TRBJ1-1, is DGGITQSPKYLFRKEGQNVTLSCEQNLNHDAMYWYRQDPGQGLRLIYYSQIVNDFQKGDIAEGYSVSREKKESFPLTVTSAQKNPTAFYLCASSMGSMGEQEAFFGQGTRLTVV.

Comments on this clone: One end of the junction varies from germline; a read error may be responsible. The sample contains more than one DNA sequence encoding this CDR3. This sequence joins TRBV11-2 and TRBJ1-5; 7 bases are shared with TRBD1. Germline assignment: CDR1 SGHAT and CDR2 FQNNGV. This CDR3 has 13 residues. The CDR3 here is CASSLDRDQPQHF. In DNA, the CDR3 is TGTGCCAGCAGCCTAGACAGGGATCAGCCCCAGCATTTT.

This clone appeared a few times. The genes are TRBV6-5 and TRBJ1-2; D is perhaps TRBD1 (5 bases). Trimming shortened V by 6 bases and J by 4 bases, and 15 bases separated the two germline ends. The CDR3 totals 14 residues. The V gene's germline CDR1 is MNHEY and CDR2 SVGAGI. CDR3 sequence (DNA): TGTGCCAGCAGCATTGACAGAGCTCCCTATGGCTACACCTTC. Translation gives CASSIDRAPYGYTF.

V is TRBV2 and J is TRBJ2-3; a weak D match, TRBD1 (6 bases). Germline V lookup: CDR1 SNHLY, CDR2 FYNNEI. V was cut by 1 base and J by 5 bases, with 16 bases left in between. The CDR3 loop spans 16 amino acids. This CDR3 reads CASSEVRRTVGDTQYF. CDR3 in DNA: TGTGCCAGCAGTGAAGTTCGTCGGACAGTAGGAGATACGCAGTATTTT.